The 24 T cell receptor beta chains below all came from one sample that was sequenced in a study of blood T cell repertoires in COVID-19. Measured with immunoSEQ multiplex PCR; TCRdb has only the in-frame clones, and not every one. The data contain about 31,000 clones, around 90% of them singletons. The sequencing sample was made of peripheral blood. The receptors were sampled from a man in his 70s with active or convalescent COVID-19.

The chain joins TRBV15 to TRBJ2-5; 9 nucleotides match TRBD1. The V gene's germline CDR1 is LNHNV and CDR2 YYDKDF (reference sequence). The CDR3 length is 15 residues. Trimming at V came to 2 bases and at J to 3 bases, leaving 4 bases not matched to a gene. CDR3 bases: TGTGCCACCAGCAGAACCCGGGACAGGGAAGAGACCCAGTACTTC. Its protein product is CATSRTRDREETQYF.

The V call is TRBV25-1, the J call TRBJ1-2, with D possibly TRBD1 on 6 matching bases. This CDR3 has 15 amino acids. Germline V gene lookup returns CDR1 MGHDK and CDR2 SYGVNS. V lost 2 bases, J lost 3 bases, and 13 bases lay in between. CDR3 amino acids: CASSEGGREDYGYTF. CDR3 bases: TGTGCCAGCAGTGAAGGGGGCCGTGAGGACTATGGCTACACCTTC.

CDR3 region: CASSLTSGGDTDTQYF. The CDR3 nucleotides are TGTGCCAGCAGTCTAACTAGCGGGGGGGACACAGATACGCAGTATTTT. The chain employs TRBV28 and TRBJ2-3, with TRBD2 matching 13 bases. There are 16 residues in the CDR3. Germline CDR1 and CDR2: MDHEN and SYDVKM. The trim removed 5 bases at V and 2 bases at J, leaving 4 bases unmatched.

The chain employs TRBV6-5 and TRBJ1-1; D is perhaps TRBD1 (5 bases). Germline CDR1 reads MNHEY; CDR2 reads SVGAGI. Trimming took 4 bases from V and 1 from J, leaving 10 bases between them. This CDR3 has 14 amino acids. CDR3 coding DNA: TGTGCCAGCAGTTTACAGGCGGCGAACACTGAAGCTTTCTTT. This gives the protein CASSLQAANTEAFF.

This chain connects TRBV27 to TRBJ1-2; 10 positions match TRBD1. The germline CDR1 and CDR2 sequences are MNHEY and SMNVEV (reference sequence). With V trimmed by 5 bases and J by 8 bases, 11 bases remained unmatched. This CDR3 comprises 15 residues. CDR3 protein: CASSLDRGLSSGYTF. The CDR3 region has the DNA TGTGCCAGCAGTCTAGACAGGGGGCTAAGCTCCGGCTACACCTTC.

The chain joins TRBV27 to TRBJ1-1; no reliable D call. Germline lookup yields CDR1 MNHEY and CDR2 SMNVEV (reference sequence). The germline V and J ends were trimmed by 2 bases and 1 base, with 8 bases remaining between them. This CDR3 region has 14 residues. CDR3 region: CASSLRRENTEAFF. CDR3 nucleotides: TGTGCCAGCAGTTTAAGGAGGGAGAACACTGAAGCTTTCTTT.

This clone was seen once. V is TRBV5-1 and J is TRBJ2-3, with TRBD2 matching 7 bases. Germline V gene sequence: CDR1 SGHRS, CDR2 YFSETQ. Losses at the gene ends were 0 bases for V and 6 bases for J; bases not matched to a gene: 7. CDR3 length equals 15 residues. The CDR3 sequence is CASSLERGGVDTQYF. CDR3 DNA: TGCGCCAGCAGCTTGGAGCGCGGGGGAGTGGATACGCAGTATTTT.

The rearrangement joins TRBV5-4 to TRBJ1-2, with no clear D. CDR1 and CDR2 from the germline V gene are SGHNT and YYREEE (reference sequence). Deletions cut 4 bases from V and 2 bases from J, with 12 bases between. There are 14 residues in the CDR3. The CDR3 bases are TGTGCCAGCAGCCCCCGAGGCGCAAACTATGGCTACACCTTC. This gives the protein CASSPRGANYGYTF.

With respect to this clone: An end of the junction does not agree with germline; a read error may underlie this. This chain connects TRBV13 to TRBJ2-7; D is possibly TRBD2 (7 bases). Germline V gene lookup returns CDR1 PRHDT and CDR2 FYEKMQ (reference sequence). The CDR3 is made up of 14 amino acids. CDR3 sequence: CARSRIGGGGEQYF. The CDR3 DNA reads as TGTGCCCGCAGCCGTATAGGGGGGGGAGGCGAGCAGTACTTC.

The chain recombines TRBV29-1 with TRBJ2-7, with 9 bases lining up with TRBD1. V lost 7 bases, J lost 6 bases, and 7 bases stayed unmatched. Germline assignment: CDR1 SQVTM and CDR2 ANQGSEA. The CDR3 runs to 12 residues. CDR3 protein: CSALGQGSEQYF. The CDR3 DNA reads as TGCAGCGCCCTGGGACAGGGAAGCGAGCAGTACTTC.

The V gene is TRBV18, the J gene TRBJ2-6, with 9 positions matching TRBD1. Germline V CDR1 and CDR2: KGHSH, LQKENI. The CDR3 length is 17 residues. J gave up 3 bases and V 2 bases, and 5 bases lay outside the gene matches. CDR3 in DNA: TGTGCCAGCTCACCAGGGACAGGGATTCGTGGGGCCAACGTCCTGACTTTC. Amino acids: CASSPGTGIRGANVLTF.

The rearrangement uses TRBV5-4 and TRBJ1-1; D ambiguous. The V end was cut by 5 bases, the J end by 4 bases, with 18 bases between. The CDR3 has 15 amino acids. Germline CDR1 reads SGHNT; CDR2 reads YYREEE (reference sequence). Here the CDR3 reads CASRPHQEVGTEAFF. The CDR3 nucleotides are TGTGCCAGCAGACCCCACCAGGAGGTAGGCACTGAAGCTTTCTTT.

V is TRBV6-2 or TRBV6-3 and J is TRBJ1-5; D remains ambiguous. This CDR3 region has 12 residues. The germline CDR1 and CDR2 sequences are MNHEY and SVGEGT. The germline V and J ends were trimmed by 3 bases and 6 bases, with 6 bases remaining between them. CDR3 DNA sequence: TGTGCCAGCAGTTATTGGCTTCAGCCCCAGCATTTT. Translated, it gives CASSYWLQPQHF.

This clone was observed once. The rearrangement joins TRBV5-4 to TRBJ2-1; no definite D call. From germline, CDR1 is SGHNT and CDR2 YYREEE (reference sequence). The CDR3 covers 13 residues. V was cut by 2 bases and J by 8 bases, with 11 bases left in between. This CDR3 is CASSFVFRDEQFF. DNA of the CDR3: TGTGCCAGCAGCTTTGTTTTTCGGGATGAGCAGTTCTTC.

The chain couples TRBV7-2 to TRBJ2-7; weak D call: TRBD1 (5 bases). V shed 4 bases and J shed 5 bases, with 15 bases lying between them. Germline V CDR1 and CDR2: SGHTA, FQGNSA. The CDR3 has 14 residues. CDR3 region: CASSYGSLGHEQYV. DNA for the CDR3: TGTGCCAGCAGCTACGGGTCCCTGGGGCACGAGCAGTACGTC.

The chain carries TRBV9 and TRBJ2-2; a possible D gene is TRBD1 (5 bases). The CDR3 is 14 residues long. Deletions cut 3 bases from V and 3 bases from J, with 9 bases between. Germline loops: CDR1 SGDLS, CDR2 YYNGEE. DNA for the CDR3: TGTGCCAGCAGCGACAGGCGTTACACCGGGGAGCTGTTTTTT. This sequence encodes CASSDRRYTGELFF.

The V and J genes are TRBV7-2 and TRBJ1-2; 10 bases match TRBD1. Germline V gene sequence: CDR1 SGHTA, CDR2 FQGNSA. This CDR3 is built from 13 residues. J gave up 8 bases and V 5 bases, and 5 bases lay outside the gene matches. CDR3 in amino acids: CASSLDRGRGYTF. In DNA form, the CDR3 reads TGTGCCAGCAGCCTCGACAGGGGGCGCGGCTACACCTTC. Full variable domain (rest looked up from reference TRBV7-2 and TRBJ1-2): GAGVSQSPSNKVTEKGKDVELRCDPISGHTALYWYRQSLGQGLEFLIYFQGNSAPDKSGLPSDRFSAERTGGSVSTLTIQRTQQEDSAVYLCASSLDRGRGYTFGSGTRLTVV.

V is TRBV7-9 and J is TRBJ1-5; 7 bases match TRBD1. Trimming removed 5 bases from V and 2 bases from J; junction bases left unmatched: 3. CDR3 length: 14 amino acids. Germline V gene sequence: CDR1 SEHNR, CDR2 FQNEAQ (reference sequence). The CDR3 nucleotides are TGTGCCAGCAGCCCTACAGGGGGCAATCAGCCCCAGCATTTT. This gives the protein CASSPTGGNQPQHF.

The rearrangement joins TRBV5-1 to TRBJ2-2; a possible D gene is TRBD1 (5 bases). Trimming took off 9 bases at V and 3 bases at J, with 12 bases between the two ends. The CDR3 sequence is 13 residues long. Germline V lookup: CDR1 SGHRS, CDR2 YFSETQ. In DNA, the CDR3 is TGCGCCACAGTCGACAGCGACACCGGGGAGCTGTTTTTT. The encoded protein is CATVDSDTGELFF.

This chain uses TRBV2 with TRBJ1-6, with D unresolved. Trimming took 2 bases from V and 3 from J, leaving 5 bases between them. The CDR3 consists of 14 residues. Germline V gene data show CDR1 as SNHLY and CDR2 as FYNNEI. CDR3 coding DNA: TGTGCCAGCAGTGAACGGGACTATAATTCACCCCTCCACTTT. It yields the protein CASSERDYNSPLHF. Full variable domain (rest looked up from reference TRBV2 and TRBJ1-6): EPEVTQTPSHQVTQMGQEVILRCVPISNHLYFYWYRQILGQKVEFLVSFYNNEISEKSEIFDDQFSVERPDGSNFTLKIRSTKLEDSAMYFCASSERDYNSPLHFGNGTRLTVT.

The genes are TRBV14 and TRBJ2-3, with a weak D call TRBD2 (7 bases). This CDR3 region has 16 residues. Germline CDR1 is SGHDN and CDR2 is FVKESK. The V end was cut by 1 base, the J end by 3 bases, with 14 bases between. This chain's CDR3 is CASSQVGGGPTDTQYF. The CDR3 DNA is TGTGCCAGCAGCCAAGTAGGGGGAGGGCCGACAGATACGCAGTATTTT.

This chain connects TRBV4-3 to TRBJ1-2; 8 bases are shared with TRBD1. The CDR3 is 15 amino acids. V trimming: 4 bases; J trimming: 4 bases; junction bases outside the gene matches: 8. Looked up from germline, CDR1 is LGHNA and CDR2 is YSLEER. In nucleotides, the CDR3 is TGCGCCAGCAGCCGTACAGGGGGTGGGAGCTATGGCTACACCTTC. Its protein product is CASSRTGGGSYGYTF.

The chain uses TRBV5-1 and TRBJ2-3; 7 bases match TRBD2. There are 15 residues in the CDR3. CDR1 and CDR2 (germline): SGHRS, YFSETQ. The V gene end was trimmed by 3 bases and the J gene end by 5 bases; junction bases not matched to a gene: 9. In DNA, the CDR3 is TGCGCCAGCAGCTGGGGGGGGACCCCACGAGATACGCAGTATTTT. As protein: CASSWGGTPRDTQYF.

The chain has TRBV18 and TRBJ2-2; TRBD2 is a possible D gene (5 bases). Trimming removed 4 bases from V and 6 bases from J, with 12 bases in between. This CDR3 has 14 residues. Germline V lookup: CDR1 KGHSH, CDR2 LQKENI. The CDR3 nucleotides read TGTGCCAGCTCACAGCTAGCCCCTTCCGGGGAGCTGTTTTTT. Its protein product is CASSQLAPSGELFF.